Sequencing of this TCR beta chain was carried out in a study of T cell responses to AZD1222 COVID-19 vaccine. Of note for this clone: Its antigen is still unknown.

The table came from immunoSEQ multiplex PCR; TCRdb's copy has only in-frame clones and leaves some out. In the table there are 110,000 to 150,000 clones, 70% to 90% of which are singletons. V gave up 3 bases and J gave up 11 bases; unmatched junction bases: 4. This CDR3 is 12 amino acids long. CDR1 is MDHEN and CDR2 is SYDVKM in the germline V gene. Study results and caveats: The CD4 TCRs associated with vaccination extended across spike and predominated at 160-218 and 743-854.

The TCR originated in an adult in good health. Source: peripheral blood, taken on day 0 of AZD1222 vaccination. The V call is TRBV28, the J call TRBJ1-1; 9 bases fit TRBD1. CDR3 protein: CASSLGQGRAFF. In DNA, the CDR3 is TGTGCCAGCAGTTTGGGACAGGGTAGGGCTTTCTTT.